Listed below are T cell receptor beta chains from one sample, sequenced in a study of post-analysis software for immune sequencing data. TCRdb ran MiXCR on the PCR reads and lists one entry per CDR3 protein. The data show 380,000 or so distinct CDR3 sequences, roughly 36% seen once. Sequenced sample: blood. Receptors originate from a girl aged 5-17 years with multiple sclerosis. Both conserved end residues are part of each CDR3. D genes are given only for firm matches. Rows may omit the clone size; those that give it use once, few, many or a size class.

j_call d_call clone_size v_call cdr3_nt cdr3_aa
TRBJ1-1 NA few TRBV20-1 TGCAGTGCTAGAGATCGCCGAGGGGGTGGGGGAGTAGGAACCACTGAAGCTTTCTTT CSARDRRGGGGVGTTEAFF
TRBJ2-7 TRBD1 few TRBV7-2 TGTGCCAGCAGCTTAGCGGGACAGGCGGGCGAGCAGTACTTC CASSLAGQAGEQYF
TRBJ2-3 NA NA TRBV15 TGTGCCACCGCACGGGCAGGGACCGCAGATACGCAGTATTTT CATARAGTADTQYF
TRBJ2-7 TRBD1 few TRBV4-1 TGCGCCAGCAGCCAAGAACGACAGGGGCTTACCTACGAGCAGTACTTC CASSQERQGLTYEQYF
TRBJ1-1 TRBD1 once TRBV7-2 TGTGCCAGCAGCCCGACTTCCCTACAGGGGGCACTGGACAAGCCTTTCTTT CASSPTSLQGALDKPFF
TRBJ2-7 TRBD1 NA TRBV6-1 TGTGCCAGCAGTGGGGACAGGGCCCTCTACGAGCAGTACTTC CASSGDRALYEQYF
TRBJ2-7 TRBD2 NA TRBV7-9 TGTGCCAGCCGGGGCGGACTAGCGTCCGAGCAGTACTTC CASRGGLASEQYF
TRBJ2-5 TRBD1 few TRBV5-1 TGCGCCAGTCGGCGGACAGGGGCTGAACAAGAGACCCAGTACTTC CASRRTGAEQETQYF
TRBJ2-5 NA few TRBV21-1 TGTGCCAGCAGCAAAGAGCCGAGGGAGACCCAGTACTTC CASSKEPRETQYF
TRBJ2-5 NA NA TRBV28 TGTGCCAGCAGTCTAACGTCCATGGGAGGGACCCAGTACTTC CASSLTSMGGTQYF
TRBJ2-1 NA NA TRBV9 TGTGCCAGCAGCGTCGCGGGGGCGACATACAATGAGCAGTTCTTC CASSVAGATYNEQFF
TRBJ1-2 NA few TRBV20-1 TGCAGTGCTATCCAGAGACTTAACTATGGCTACACCTTC CSAIQRLNYGYTF
TRBJ2-1 NA NA TRBV6-2/TRBV6-3 TGTGCCAGCAGTTACATACCTGGCTCCTACAATGAGCAGTTCTTC CASSYIPGSYNEQFF
TRBJ2-5 TRBD1 NA TRBV7-2 TGTGCCAGCAGCTTCGTACAGGGGGCTCAAGAGACCCAGTACTTC CASSFVQGAQETQYF
TRBJ1-5 TRBD1 NA TRBV20-1 TGCAGTGCTAGGTACAGGGGTCATAGCACTCAGCCCCAGCATTTT CSARYRGHSTQPQHF
TRBJ1-4 TRBD1 NA TRBV3-1 TGTGCCAGCAGCCTGGGACAGTCTAATGAAAAACTGTTTTTT CASSLGQSNEKLFF
TRBJ1-1 NA NA TRBV7-9 TGTGCCAGCAGCTTAGATACGGACACTGAAGCTTTCTTT CASSLDTDTEAFF
TRBJ1-5 NA few TRBV28 TGTGCCAGTCGGACAACCTTCAGCAATCAGCCCCAGCATTTT CASRTTFSNQPQHF
TRBJ2-1 TRBD2 few TRBV4-1 TGCGCCAGCACCCCTAGCGGGGGGTATTACAATGAGCAGTTCTTC CASTPSGGYYNEQFF
TRBJ2-7 NA few TRBV4-2 TGTGCCAGCAGCCAAGATAGGGCCTACAATGAGCAGTACTTC CASSQDRAYNEQYF
TRBJ2-1 TRBD2 few TRBV10-3 TGTGCCACCAGTGAGTCTGGGCGGGGGGCCTACAATGAGCAGTTCTTC CATSESGRGAYNEQFF
TRBJ2-1 TRBD2 few TRBV4-2 TGTGCCAGCAGCCAAGAAGCGGCTAGCGGGGGAGGTGAGCAGTTCTTC CASSQEAASGGGEQFF
TRBJ1-6 NA NA TRBV11-2 TGTGCCAGCAGCTTGGCAGCGACTACCTATAATTCACCCCTCCACTTT CASSLAATTYNSPLHF
TRBJ1-2 TRBD1 many TRBV7-3 TGTGCCAGCAGCCTCGGCAGGGGGAATGGCTACACCTTC CASSLGRGNGYTF
TRBJ2-6 NA few TRBV12-3/TRBV12-4 TGTGCCAGCAGCCACCCCGGGGCCAACGTCCTGACTTTC CASSHPGANVLTF
TRBJ2-4 NA NA TRBV21-1 TGTGCCAGCAGCAAAGAAAGAGCGGCGGGGGGGCTAGCCAAAAACATTCAGTACTTC CASSKERAAGGLAKNIQYF
TRBJ2-7 TRBD1 NA TRBV6-5 TGTGCCAGCAGTACCCCGGGACAGGGGGCCTACGAGCAGTACTTC CASSTPGQGAYEQYF
TRBJ1-3 TRBD1 few TRBV5-1 TGCGCCAGCAGCCGACCCGGGACAGGGGGCGATTTGTCTGGAAACACCATATATTTT CASSRPGTGGDLSGNTIYF
TRBJ2-3 TRBD2 NA TRBV6-2/TRBV6-3 TGTGCCAGCAGAACTCCGGGACTAGTAACAGATACGCAGTATTTT CASRTPGLVTDTQYF
TRBJ2-3 NA NA TRBV29-1 TGCAGCGTCGACACAGATACGCAGTATTTT CSVDTDTQYF
TRBJ2-7 NA few TRBV29-1 TGCAGCGTTGAAGATCCGAGCGAGCCAGGGATAGGCGAGCAGTACTTC CSVEDPSEPGIGEQYF
TRBJ2-7 NA NA TRBV4-1 TGCGCCAGCAGCCAAGACGGCGTCAGGGCAAGAGACGAGCAGTACTTC CASSQDGVRARDEQYF
TRBJ2-3 TRBD2 once TRBV7-8 TGTGCCAGCAGCCATAGACTAGCGGGGGGGCTAAGCACAGATACGCAGTATTTT CASSHRLAGGLSTDTQYF
TRBJ1-5 TRBD1 NA TRBV6-5 TGTGCCAGCAGGGACACAGGGGTCCATCAGCCCCAGCATTTT CASRDTGVHQPQHF
TRBJ1-1 NA NA TRBV6-2/TRBV6-3 TGTGCCAGCAGTTCAAGCCCGTCTTCCAACACTGAAGCTTTCTTT CASSSSPSSNTEAFF
TRBJ1-5 NA NA TRBV27 TGTGCCAGCAGTTTACAATGGCAGGGCAGCCAGCCCCAGCATTTT CASSLQWQGSQPQHF
TRBJ1-2 TRBD1 few TRBV5-1 TGCGCCAGCAGCCCGACAGGGAGGGAGTATGGCTACACCTTC CASSPTGREYGYTF
TRBJ2-3 TRBD2 few TRBV4-1 TGCGCCAGCAGCCAACCCCCGACTAGCGGGGCGCAGTATTTT CASSQPPTSGAQYF
TRBJ2-5 TRBD2 NA TRBV6-1 TGTGCCAGCAGTGAAATAGCGGGGGGGCAGGAGACCCAGTACTTC CASSEIAGGQETQYF
TRBJ1-1 NA NA TRBV29-1 TGCAGCGTCTGCCCGCAAGAGACAGTCCCGGGCACTGAAGCTTTCTTT CSVCPQETVPGTEAFF
TRBJ2-7 NA NA TRBV29-1 TGCAGCGTTGAACCCGCAGTATCGTCCCAGTACTTC CSVEPAVSSQYF
TRBJ2-1 TRBD2 NA TRBV14 TGTGCCAGCAGCCAAAAGCGGGGGGGCCTTAATGAGCAGTTCTTC CASSQKRGGLNEQFF
TRBJ2-3 TRBD1 NA TRBV4-3 TGCGCCAGCAGCCAACAATTACAGGGGGCTACGCAGTATTTT CASSQQLQGATQYF
TRBJ2-1 NA NA TRBV12-3/TRBV12-4 TGTGCCAGCACTAGGGGGGGGCCGGGTGAGCAGTTCTTC CASTRGGPGEQFF
TRBJ2-3 TRBD2 NA TRBV3-1 TGTGCCAGCAGCCTCGGACTAGCGGGGACCTCCACAGATACGCAGTATTTT CASSLGLAGTSTDTQYF
TRBJ2-1 TRBD2 NA TRBV14 TGTGCCAGCAGCCAAACTAGCGGGGGGACCTTTTTAAGCTCCTACAATGAGCAGTTCTTC CASSQTSGGTFLSSYNEQFF
TRBJ2-1 TRBD2 NA TRBV18 TGTGCCAGCTCACCCTCTCGGGGGACTAGCTCCTACAATGAGCAGTTCTTC CASSPSRGTSSYNEQFF
TRBJ1-6 TRBD1 NA TRBV4-1 TGCGCCAGCAGCTTCCGGGACAGAGAGATTCTTCGCCTCCACTTT CASSFRDREILRLHF
TRBJ2-7 TRBD2 NA TRBV5-1 TGCGCCAGCAGCCCAAGGACTAGCGGGACCTACGAGCAGTACTTC CASSPRTSGTYEQYF
TRBJ2-7 TRBD2 few TRBV5-1 TGCGCCAGCAGCGGGACTAGCAGGGGGTCCTACGAGCAGTACTTC CASSGTSRGSYEQYF
TRBJ2-5 TRBD2 few TRBV5-1 TGCGCCAGCAGCAGTCGGGGGGACCAAGAGACCCAGTACTTC CASSSRGDQETQYF
TRBJ2-5 TRBD1 few TRBV7-7 TGTGCTAGCAGCTTAGTGCCAGGGGGTCAAGAGACCCAGTACTTC CASSLVPGGQETQYF
TRBJ1-2 NA few TRBV29-1 TGCAGCGTTGAAGAAGGATTGTATGGCTACACCTTC CSVEEGLYGYTF
TRBJ2-1 TRBD2 NA TRBV4-3 TGCGCCAGCAGCCAAGGCCCTAGCGGGGGGGCTTACAGTGAGCAGTTCTTC CASSQGPSGGAYSEQFF
TRBJ2-1 NA few TRBV6-2/TRBV6-3 TGTGCCAGCAGTTTGGGTTTTCTCCCTGGGGAGCAGTTCTTC CASSLGFLPGEQFF